These T cell receptor beta chains were read from a single sample in a study of STAT3 mutations in large granular lymphocyte leukemia. This table comes from immunoSEQ multiplex PCR, and its TCRdb copy is limited to in-frame clones, with some not included. Of 5,000 or so clones detected, 60% to 80% appear once; the ten largest clones hold under 55%. Specimen: PBMCs. The receptors come from a human donor with T large granular lymphocyte leukemia. Some clones in this sample may be carry-over from other donors' samples. Each CDR3 is given with its conserved first and last residue. The order of the fields is clone size, D gene, V gene, J gene, CDR3 DNA, CDR3 protein. D genes are given only for firm matches. For some rows the clone size is stated as once, few or many, or as a class when expanded; others skip it.

-	-	TRBV30	TRBJ1-4	TGTGCCTGGAGTCCATCCGACTGGGACCTTAATGAAAAACTGTTTTTT	CAWSPSDWDLNEKLFF
-	-	TRBV30	TRBJ2-3	TGTGCCTGGAATCTCAGAGATACGCAGTATTTT	CAWNLRDTQYF
-	-	TRBV6-5	TRBJ2-5	TGTGCCAGCCGACAGTCTTCTCCGGGGGAGACCCAGTACTTC	CASRQSSPGETQYF
-	-	TRBV4-3	TRBJ1-1	TGCGCCAGCAGCCAAGATTTCCCACCCAGTGTTCGCAACACTGAAGCTTTCTTT	CASSQDFPPSVRNTEAFF
-	-	TRBV19	TRBJ2-5	TGTGCCAGTAGTATAGCGGGAGTAAGAACAGAGACCCAGTACTTC	CASSIAGVRTETQYF
-	-	TRBV7-9	TRBJ1-6	TGTGCCAGCAGCTTAATAACCGAGGGGTATTCACCCCTCCACTTT	CASSLITEGYSPLHF
-	-	TRBV5-1	TRBJ2-5	TGCGCCAGCAGCTTGGCCGGGGGAAATAACTACCAAGAGACCCAGTACTTC	CASSLAGGNNYQETQYF
-	-	TRBV30	TRBJ1-5	TGTGCCTGGAGTGTTCCAGGGTACGGTCAGCCCCAGCATTTT	CAWSVPGYGQPQHF
once	-	TRBV6-1	TRBJ1-1	TGTGCCAGCAGTGAAAAGGGGGAGCTTGAAGCTTTCTTT	CASSEKGELEAFF
-	TRBD1	TRBV30	TRBJ1-3	TGTGCCTGGAGTGTAGGGACAGGGGTATATGGAAACACCATATATTTT	CAWSVGTGVYGNTIYF
-	-	TRBV29-1	TRBJ2-7	TGCAGCGTGGCCTCAGGGAACGAGGGGTACGAGCAGTACTTC	CSVASGNEGYEQYF
-	-	TRBV12-5	TRBJ2-1	TGTGCTAGTGGTTTGGCGTCTCAGACGTTAGCGGGACAGTCCTACAATGAGCAGTTCTTC	CASGLASQTLAGQSYNEQFF
-	-	TRBV5-1	TRBJ1-6	TGCGCCAGCAGCCGGGGGTGGAAGGAGAGCTCCTATAATTCACCCCTCCACTTT	CASSRGWKESSYNSPLHF
-	-	TRBV27	TRBJ1-2	TGTGCCAGCAGTAAGGGGGACTATGGCTACACCTTC	CASSKGDYGYTF
-	TRBD1	TRBV30	TRBJ2-7	TGTGCCTGGAGTGTCCATGGGACAGGGAGCTCCTACGAGCAGTACTTC	CAWSVHGTGSSYEQYF
-	-	TRBV30	TRBJ1-4	TGTGCCTGGAGTGGGCGGCAGGGTGAAAAACTGTTTTTT	CAWSGRQGEKLFF
few	-	TRBV10-3	TRBJ1-2	TGTGCCATCAGTGAACCGGGACACTATGGCTACACCTTC	CAISEPGHYGYTF
-	-	TRBV4-3	TRBJ2-6	TGCGCCAGCAGCCAAGAGAGTAGCTCTGGGGCCAACGTCCTGACTTTC	CASSQESSSGANVLTF
-	-	TRBV30	TRBJ2-1	TGTGCCTGGAGTCAGGACAGTGAGCAGTTCTTC	CAWSQDSEQFF
-	-	TRBV5-8	TRBJ2-7	TGTGCCAGCAGCTTGGCTGAGGGCTACGAGCAGTACTTC	CASSLAEGYEQYF
-	-	TRBV18	TRBJ1-5	TGTGCCAGCTCACGAGGGAACACCCAGCCCCAGCATTTT	CASSRGNTQPQHF
once	-	TRBV25-1	TRBJ2-7	TGTGCCAGCAGTCGGGGCAAGAACTACGAGCAGTACTTC	CASSRGKNYEQYF
-	TRBD1	TRBV5-1	TRBJ1-5	TGCGCCAGCAGCTTGACAGGGGGCAATCAGCCCCAGCATTTT	CASSLTGGNQPQHF
once	TRBD1	TRBV25-1	TRBJ2-5	TGTGCCAGCAGACAGGACAGGGGAAGCCTGGGGACCCAGTACTTC	CASRQDRGSLGTQYF
medium-sized	TRBD2	TRBV7-9	TRBJ2-3	TGTGCCAGCAGCTTAGTCCCGGGACTAGTCCTCAGCACAGATACGCAGTATTTT	CASSLVPGLVLSTDTQYF
-	-	TRBV5-1	TRBJ2-3	TGCGCCAGCAGCATCGGACAGTCGGCTAGCACAGATACGCAGTATTTT	CASSIGQSASTDTQYF
-	TRBD1	TRBV5-4	TRBJ1-4	TGTGCCAGCAGCTTGGGTGGCAGGGGGCGCGCTGAAAAACTGTTTTTT	CASSLGGRGRAEKLFF
-	TRBD1	TRBV5-4	TRBJ1-2	TGTGCCAGCAGCGCCGGGACAGGGAGCGGCTACACCTTC	CASSAGTGSGYTF
-	-	TRBV9	TRBJ2-4	TGTGCCAGCAGCGGGGGGAGCTTTGCCAAAAACATTCAGTACTTC	CASSGGSFAKNIQYF
-	-	TRBV6-5	TRBJ2-3	TGTGCCAGCAGTTACTCGTCCGTCTTAGGAGATACGCAGTATTTT	CASSYSSVLGDTQYF
-	TRBD2	TRBV5-6	TRBJ2-7	TGTGCCAGCACCCCTGGGGGGGACGGGAACGAGCAGTACTTC	CASTPGGDGNEQYF
-	-	TRBV14	TRBJ2-7	TGTGCCAGCAGCCGCCCGCAGGGGGAGGGGCAAAGATTTTACGAGCAGTACTTC	CASSRPQGEGQRFYEQYF
few	-	TRBV13	TRBJ2-7	TGTGCCAGCAGCCGAACGCTCTACGAGCAGTACTTC	CASSRTLYEQYF
-	-	TRBV29-1	TRBJ2-3	TGCAGCGTTGAAGGGATCGCAGATACGCAGTATTTT	CSVEGIADTQYF